The T cell receptor (beta chain) described here comes from a study of neoadjuvant anti-PD-1 for oral cavity cancer. Whole-study context: Around day 43, patients without progression received a fourth nivolumab dose before surgery.

Noted time point: after neoadjuvant nivolumab, at surgical resection. Cohort: HPV-negative, locally advanced oral cavity squamous cell carcinoma patients. The length of the CDR3 is 16 residues. From germline, CDR1 is MNHNS and CDR2 SASEGT. J was trimmed by 3 bases and V by 4 bases; bases with no gene match: 10. In regard to this clone: The antigen is unknown.

Study-wide points: With three patients per group, TCR findings need larger cohorts. Higher pretreatment Treg/Th17 ratios tracked higher pretreatment blood clonality.

Method: immunoSEQ multiplex PCR; TCRdb's copy keeps in-frame clones and lacks some. The table lists about 42,000 clones, roughly 77% of them singletons. The source of this sequence is a person between 35 and 79 years old with oral cavity squamous cell carcinoma. The source was PBMCs, collected after nivolumab (anti-PD-1) treatment. The V and J genes are TRBV6-1 and TRBJ1-1; 8 bases line up with TRBD1. CDR3 sequence: CASSARTGRVDTEAFF. DNA for the CDR3: TGTGCCAGCAGTGCCAGGACAGGGAGGGTCGACACTGAAGCTTTCTTT.